The T cell receptor beta chain described here comes from a study of spatial heterogeneity in lung cancer. On the study more broadly: The average count in raw reads for each unique TCR and UMI combination exceeded eight appearances.

CDR3 length: 14 residues. The germline V and J ends were trimmed by 0 bases and 5 bases, with 11 bases remaining between them. Germline V gene data show CDR1 as SGHRS and CDR2 as YFSETQ. This clonotype was seen at least ten times. Antigen unknown. Stated time point: sample taken at primary tumor resection. Donation came from some 72 patients with untreated early-stage non-small cell lung cancer. The study sequenced unsorted whole RNA from tumor, nontumor lung or frozen PBMC. Whole-study results and caveats: Counts of expanded intratumoral alpha and beta TCRs tracked tumor mutation counts.

Each TCR cDNA molecule carried a unique molecular identifier. TCRdb re-derived calls from the 5' RACE reads in MiXCR, one entry per CDR3 protein. Of around 7,800 distinct CDR3 sequences in the sample, around 8.5% were seen once. This clonotype was sampled from a male donor with early-stage non-small cell lung cancer. The material sequenced was lung tumor tissue, taken at surgery. The J gene is TRBJ1-1, the V gene TRBV5-1, with D tentatively TRBD1 (5 bases). CDR3: CASSLEAGVTEAFF. The DNA of the CDR3 is TGCGCCAGCAGCTTGGAGGCGGGGGTAACTGAAGCTTTCTTT.